These T cell receptor beta chains were read from a single sample in a study of T cell repertoires in cytomegalovirus infection. TCRdb reanalysed the reads using MiXCR and keeps one entry per CDR3 protein. Of hundreds of thousands of distinct CDR3 sequences in the sample, roughly 12% were seen once. The sequencing sample was made of PBMCs. The receptors stem from a human donor in good health (CMV status not recorded). Some clones in this sample may be carry-over from other donors' samples. CDR3s include the opening cysteine and the closing phenylalanine or tryptophan. A D gene is named only where the DNA matches it firmly. The size field is filled for only some rows; it gives once, few, many or a size class.

d_call j_call v_call clone_size cdr3_nt cdr3_aa
TRBD2 TRBJ2-1 TRBV6-5 few TGTGCCAGCAAACCCCAATTGGGACTAGCGGGAGAGAGCTCCTACAATGAGCAGTTCTTC CASKPQLGLAGESSYNEQFF
TRBD1 TRBJ2-7 TRBV18 many TGTGCCAGCTCAACGAAACAGGGGGCTTCCTACGAGCAGTACTTC CASSTKQGASYEQYF
NA TRBJ1-5 TRBV12-3/TRBV12-4 many TGTGCCAGCAGACGACAGCCGGGCAATCAGCCCCAGCATTTT CASRRQPGNQPQHF
TRBD1 TRBJ2-2 TRBV2 few TGTGCCAGCTGGGACAGGGCGAACACCGGGGAGCTGTTTTTT CASWDRANTGELFF
TRBD1 TRBJ1-5 TRBV19 many TGTGCCTCCGGCGGGACAGGGTCTTATAGCAATCAGCCCCAGCATTTT CASGGTGSYSNQPQHF
NA TRBJ1-2 TRBV11-2 NA TGTGCCAGCAGCCCCATACGGAACTATGGCTACACCTTC CASSPIRNYGYTF
NA TRBJ1-2 TRBV3-1 NA TGTGCCAGCAGCCATCACGGGCTGACTTATGGCTACACCTTC CASSHHGLTYGYTF
NA TRBJ1-5 TRBV29-1 few TGCAGCGTTGGGGGAGTAGGGGCTAGCAATCAGCCCCAGCATTTT CSVGGVGASNQPQHF
NA TRBJ1-5 TRBV9 NA TGTGCCAGCAGCGTAGATGGAGGATCGCCCCAGCATTTT CASSVDGGSPQHF
NA TRBJ1-3 TRBV28 many TGTGCCAGCGCCATCCGGGGGGCGCTTGGAAACACCATATATTTT CASAIRGALGNTIYF
NA TRBJ2-7 TRBV7-9 many TGTGCCAGCAGCTTTAGGGGCGGGCCTTCCTACGAGCAGTACTTC CASSFRGGPSYEQYF
TRBD1 TRBJ2-7 TRBV28 many TGTGCCAGCAGTTTGGGGACCGGGACAGGGCTGTACGAGCAGTACTTC CASSLGTGTGLYEQYF
NA TRBJ1-6 TRBV2 NA TGTGCCAGCGAGGTTTTGGGCTCCTCACCCCTCCACTTT CASEVLGSSPLHF
NA TRBJ2-1 TRBV28 many TGTGCCAGCAGGTCCAAAAGGCTGGGACCGCCCCCCAATGAGCAGTTCTTC CASRSKRLGPPPNEQFF
NA TRBJ2-2 TRBV29-1 many TGCAGCGTTGCGGGGAACGCCGGGGAGCTGTTTTTT CSVAGNAGELFF
NA TRBJ2-1 TRBV29-1 few TGCAGCGTTGAGCCCGGGTCCTACAATGAGCAGTTCTTC CSVEPGSYNEQFF
TRBD2 TRBJ2-5 TRBV7-9 many TGTGCCAGCAGCTTAGTTCACTTGGGAGGGGAGACCCAGTACTTC CASSLVHLGGETQYF
NA TRBJ1-3 TRBV7-8 many TGTGCCAGCAGCGGGAGAGGGGGGATCGGCTCTGGAAACACCATATATTTT CASSGRGGIGSGNTIYF
NA TRBJ2-7 TRBV24-1 NA TGTGCCACCAGTGATTCGCAGGACGGCTCCTACGAGCAGTACTTC CATSDSQDGSYEQYF
NA TRBJ1-5 TRBV24-1 many TGTGCCACCAGTGAGCGTGATAGCAATCAGCCCCAGCATTTT CATSERDSNQPQHF
TRBD2 TRBJ2-7 TRBV25-1 many TGTGCCAGCAGTGGTGGACTAGCGGTGGGCTCCTACGAGCAGTACTTC CASSGGLAVGSYEQYF
NA TRBJ2-7 TRBV7-3 NA TGTGCCAGCAGCTTAACGACCGTCGGCGAGCAGTACTTC CASSLTTVGEQYF
NA TRBJ1-5 TRBV7-2 many TGTGCCAGCAGCCCCCGACGCGGGCCCCAGCATTTT CASSPRRGPQHF
NA TRBJ1-3 TRBV27 NA TGTGCCACCTCACCTAACCCCCGGGGCGCTGGAAACACCATATATTTT CATSPNPRGAGNTIYF
NA TRBJ1-4 TRBV7-9 many TGTGCCAGCAGCTCCCCCGGCCTTGTCGGAGGTGAAAAACTGTTTTTT CASSSPGLVGGEKLFF
TRBD1 TRBJ2-2 TRBV6-2/TRBV6-3 many TGTGCCAGCAGTTACCCGGGACAGGGGACAGTAAGGGGCACCGGGGAGCTGTTTTTT CASSYPGQGTVRGTGELFF
TRBD1 TRBJ1-2 TRBV27 NA TGTGCCAGCAGTTCCTCGACAGGGTTGGGCTACGCCTTC CASSSSTGLGYAF
NA TRBJ1-1 TRBV6-2/TRBV6-3 many TGTGCCAGCAGTTACTCCTCGGGGGAAGCTTTCTTT CASSYSSGEAFF
NA TRBJ1-2 TRBV9 NA TGTGCCAGCAGCCCTGGGAACAACTATGGCTACACCTTC CASSPGNNYGYTF
TRBD1 TRBJ2-3 TRBV20-1 many TGCAGTGCTACCGGGACAGGGTACGCAGATACGCAGTATTTT CSATGTGYADTQYF
NA TRBJ1-2 TRBV12-3/TRBV12-4 many TGTGCCAGCAGTTTATCGGGGTTTGGCTACACCTTC CASSLSGFGYTF
NA TRBJ1-1 TRBV20-1 many TGCAGTGCTCCCACTTTGAATCAGGGCACTGAAGCTTTCTTT CSAPTLNQGTEAFF
NA TRBJ2-2 TRBV7-2 many TGTGCCAGCAGTCCCCCGCCCGGGGAGCTGTTTTTT CASSPPPGELFF
TRBD1 TRBJ1-1 TRBV24-1 NA TGTGCCACCAGTGATTTGGAGCGGGACAGGGATGTGAACACTGAAGCTTTCTTT CATSDLERDRDVNTEAFF
TRBD2 TRBJ2-3 TRBV6-5 many TGTGCCAGCAGTTACCGGGGGCGGGGGGGTAGTGCAGATACGCAGTATTTT CASSYRGRGGSADTQYF
TRBD2 TRBJ2-3 TRBV2 many TGTGCCAGCAGGTCCCCTCTAGCGGGAGACACAGATACGCAGTATTTT CASRSPLAGDTDTQYF
NA TRBJ1-2 TRBV9 NA TGTGCCAGCAGCGTAGCGGACCGATTACTCTATGGCTACACCTTC CASSVADRLLYGYTF
NA TRBJ1-5 TRBV5-6 many TGTGCCAGCAGCTTGGTGAATCAGCCCCAGCATTTT CASSLVNQPQHF
TRBD1 TRBJ1-6 TRBV3-1 NA TGTGCCAGCAGCCAAGAGATAGGGACAGGGGTTTCACCCCTCCACTTT CASSQEIGTGVSPLHF
TRBD1 TRBJ2-7 TRBV11-2 many TGTGCCAGCAGCTTTAGCCCGTCCGCGACAGGGAGCTACGAGCAGTACTTC CASSFSPSATGSYEQYF
NA TRBJ2-5 TRBV5-1 many TGCGCCAGCAGCTTCCGGCAGGGACAAGAGACCCAGTACTTC CASSFRQGQETQYF
NA TRBJ1-1 TRBV19 many TGTGCCAGTAGTATTCGGGGGACTGAAGCTTTCTTT CASSIRGTEAFF
NA TRBJ1-5 TRBV6-1 NA TGTGCCAGCAGTGTATACGGGAATAGCAATCAGCCCCAGCATTTT CASSVYGNSNQPQHF
NA TRBJ2-5 TRBV12-3/TRBV12-4 many TGTGCCAGCAGTTTAGTAATGGGCCGGGAGTACTTC CASSLVMGREYF
NA TRBJ2-7 TRBV5-1 many TGCGCCAGCAGCTTGTCCAAAACCTACTCCTACGAGCAGTACTTC CASSLSKTYSYEQYF
TRBD1 TRBJ1-6 TRBV6-4 NA TGTGCCAGCAGTCCTACGGGACAGGGCCGTTCACCCCTCCACTTT CASSPTGQGRSPLHF
NA TRBJ2-5 TRBV2 many TGTGCCAGCAGCTCCCGCGGCCAAGAGACCCAGTACTTC CASSSRGQETQYF
NA TRBJ2-3 TRBV7-9 many TGTGCCAGCAGCTTAGTACGCCTCGACTGGCCGGTCCTAGATACGCAGTATTTT CASSLVRLDWPVLDTQYF
NA TRBJ1-2 TRBV5-1 NA TGCGCCAGCAGCTTGGAGGGGAACTATGGCCACACCTTC CASSLEGNYGHTF
NA TRBJ2-2 TRBV7-8 many TGTGCCAGCAGCTTAGAGTTTACCGCGGGGCTGTTTTTT CASSLEFTAGLFF
NA TRBJ1-6 TRBV6-5 many TGTGCCAGCAGTTACTCTTGGAATTCACCCCTCCACTTT CASSYSWNSPLHF